These 10 T cell receptor beta chains came from one sample sequenced in a study of blood T cells in healthy people across ages. Next came a second PCR, run for about 7 to 12 cycles, which used a sample-barcoded 5' primer along with a J-beta primer mix. MiXCR, applied by TCRdb to the 5' RACE reads, yields one record per CDR3 protein. The sample lists 750,000 to 950,000 distinct CDR3 sequences; approximately 24% were seen once. The same sample was also studied in work on T cells of mothers and their children.

Sequenced input: blood. These receptors originate from a boy aged 10-17 years in good health.

This clonotype was picked up a small number of times. The rearrangement links TRBV13 to TRBJ2-5; D may be TRBD1 or TRBD2 (5 bases each). Matching the DNA end better, TRBJ2-7 makes the J call doubtful. Germline lookup yields CDR1 PRHDT and CDR2 FYEKMQ (reference sequence). The CDR3 has 15 amino acids. The DNA for the CDR3 is TGTGCCAGCAGCTTATCCCTGGGACCGTCCTACGAGCAGTACTTC. Its translation is CASSLSLGPSYEQYF.

V is TRBV11-2 and J is TRBJ1-1, with D tentatively TRBD1 (5 bases). This CDR3 region has 15 residues. Between the trimmed V and J ends, which lost 5 bases and 5 bases, there was a span of 18 bases. In germline, CDR1 is SGHAT, CDR2 FQNNGV. CDR3 bases: TGTGCCAGCAGCACCCGGTTGGAGAAGGGGACTGAAGCTTTCTTT. Translating it yields CASSTRLEKGTEAFF.

The chain is built from TRBV9 and TRBJ2-2; no firm D call. The CDR3 consists of 10 residues. CDR1 is SGDLS, CDR2 YYNGEE, per germline. Deletions cut 7 bases from V and 7 bases from J, with 5 bases between. The chain's CDR3 is CASFGGELFF. DNA of the CDR3: TGTGCCAGCTTCGGCGGGGAGCTGTTTTTT.

J is TRBJ2-7 and V is TRBV28; the D gene is possibly TRBD2 (5 bases). The CDR3 has 13 amino acids. CDR1 is MDHEN and CDR2 is SYDVKM in the germline V gene. V was trimmed by 5 bases and J by 1 base, leaving 9 bases between them. The CDR3 sequence is CASSGLRSYEQYF. The DNA of the CDR3 is TGTGCCAGCAGTGGACTCCGATCCTACGAGCAGTACTTC.

This clonotype was seen only a few times. The chain combines TRBV7-9 with TRBJ2-5; TRBD1 or TRBD2 may be the D gene (5 bases each). The DNA matches TRBJ2-7 better at its end, which makes the J call doubtful. The CDR3 covers 14 residues. Germline assignment: CDR1 SEHNR and CDR2 FQNEAQ (reference sequence). The CDR3 here is CASSSGTPTYEQYF. CDR3 bases: TGTGCCAGCAGCTCGGGGACGCCCACCTACGAGCAGTACTTC.

In this sample, this clonotype turned up once. The chain recombines TRBV24-1 with TRBJ2-5, with D perhaps TRBD2 (7 bases). This CDR3 is 15 amino acids long. Germline V gene data show CDR1 as KGHDR and CDR2 as SFDVKD. Trimming left V 9 bases short and J 1 base short, with 17 bases between. CDR3 nucleotide sequence: TGTGCCACCGAGTTGCGGGGGCCTACCCAAGAGACCCAGTACTTC. Encoded protein: CATELRGPTQETQYF.

The J gene is TRBJ2-1, the V gene TRBV1; whether TRBD1, the table's D call, matches the DNA was not checked. TRBV1 is given as a pseudogene. The CDR3 loop spans 16 amino acids. The CDR3 loop reads CTSSPGGGGLYVRQFF. The CDR3 bases are TGCACCAGCAGCCCGGGGGGCGGGGGACTCTACGTGCGGCAGTTCTTC.

This clonotype was seen a handful of times. V and J are TRBV3-1 and TRBJ2-1; TRBD2 agrees at 14 bases. The germline CDR1 and CDR2 sequences are LGHDT and YNNKEL (reference sequence). The CDR3 extends over 18 amino acids. J lost 0 bases, V lost 5 bases, and 6 bases had no gene match. The CDR3, as DNA: TGTGCCAGCAGCTCGGGACTAGCGGGGGAGTTCTCCTACAATGAGCAGTTCTTC. Its translation is CASSSGLAGEFSYNEQFF.

This clonotype has a handful of counts. Mismatch with germline at one junction end may stem from a read error. V usage is TRBV12-3 or TRBV12-4 and J usage is TRBJ2-5, with D perhaps TRBD2 (5 bases). This CDR3 has 14 residues. CDR3 protein: CASSFSSKEETRYF. The CDR3 DNA follows: TGTGCCAGCAGTTTTTCTAGCAAGGAAGAGACCCGGTACTTC.

The CDR3 DNA follows: TGTGCCAGCAGCTTAAGGACGACTAGCGGCACAGATACGCAGTATTTT. It specifies CASSLRTTSGTDTQYF. This chain joins TRBV7-3 and TRBJ2-3; 8 bases map to TRBD2. V was clipped by 1 base and J by 1 base; unmatched bases: 4. Per germline, CDR1 SGHTA and CDR2 FQGTGA. CDR3 length equals 16 residues.